Listed here are 18 T cell receptor beta chains from one sample, sequenced in a study of control samples from healthy donors and cancer patients. Here immunoSEQ multiplex PCR was the method, and the copy in TCRdb shows in-frame clones only, minus some. The sample shows about 130,000 clones, about 92% of them seen only once. Material: PBMCs. The origin of the receptors is a man in his forties or fifties with head and neck cancer.

The chain recombines TRBV6-2 or TRBV6-3 with TRBJ1-5; 8 nucleotides agree with TRBD1. CDR1 MNHEY and CDR2 SVGEGT come from the germline V gene. The CDR3 is made up of 19 amino acids. The V segment lost 2 bases and the J segment 0 bases; nucleotides outside the gene matches: 12. The CDR3 here is CASSYRDRHGGYSNQPQHF. In nucleotides, the CDR3 is TGTGCCAGCAGTTACCGGGACAGGCACGGAGGTTATAGCAATCAGCCCCAGCATTTT.

The V and J genes are TRBV6-2 or TRBV6-3 and TRBJ2-2, with 7 positions matching TRBD1. Trimming at V came to 4 bases and at J to 1 base, leaving 6 bases not matched to a gene. This CDR3 is built from 16 residues. The germline V gene has CDR1 MNHEY and CDR2 SVGEGT. The CDR3 reads CASSFRGQLNTGELFF. The CDR3 bases are TGTGCCAGCAGTTTCAGGGGACAGTTGAACACCGGGGAGCTGTTTTTT.

J is TRBJ2-3 and V is TRBV3-1 (or the pseudogene TRBV3-2), with TRBD1 as a possible D gene (6 bases). V lost 10 bases and J 6 bases, leaving 17 bases between the germline ends. The CDR3 has 13 amino acids. Germline V gives CDR1 LGHDT, CDR2 YNNKEL (reference sequence). In nucleotides, the CDR3 is TGTGCCACCCTGAGCAGGGGAAGGGATACGCAGTATTTT. This codes for CATLSRGRDTQYF.

The chain combines TRBV30 with TRBJ2-1; D ambiguous. This CDR3 spans 11 amino acids. V was pared by 1 base and J by 5 bases, with 3 bases between. CDR1 is GTSNPN, CDR2 SVGIG, per germline (reference sequence). The CDR3 here is CAWSANNEQFF. In DNA, the CDR3 is TGTGCCTGGAGTGCTAACAATGAGCAGTTCTTC.

This chain connects TRBV12-5 to TRBJ2-2; TRBD2 matches 12 bases. Germline assignment: CDR1 LGHNT and CDR2 FRNRAP. J lost 1 base, V lost 1 base, and 7 bases had no gene match. The CDR3 totals 19 residues. CDR3 sequence: CASGLGPLTSGGNTGELFF. CDR3 coding DNA: TGTGCTAGTGGTTTGGGTCCCTTGACTAGCGGGGGGAACACCGGGGAGCTGTTTTTT.

The chain has TRBV24-1 and TRBJ2-1; TRBD2 matches 16 bases. This CDR3 is built from 19 residues. Germline lookup yields CDR1 KGHDR and CDR2 SFDVKD. V lost 3 bases, J lost 9 bases, and 13 bases stayed unmatched. The CDR3 reads CATSDPGTSGGAGLGEQFF. DNA of the CDR3: TGTGCCACCAGTGATCCGGGGACTAGCGGGGGGGCAGGACTTGGTGAGCAGTTCTTC.

This chain links TRBV5-1 with TRBJ2-3; TRBD1 might be the D (6 bases). This CDR3 spans 14 amino acids. Germline lookup yields CDR1 SGHRS and CDR2 YFSETQ. V was trimmed by 3 bases and J by 2 bases, leaving 10 bases between them. This CDR3 is CASSWTELTDTQYF. As DNA, the CDR3 is TGCGCCAGCAGCTGGACAGAGCTCACAGATACGCAGTATTTT. Full variable domain (outside the CDR3, taken from reference TRBV5-1 and TRBJ2-3): KAGVTQTPRYLIKTRGQQVTLSCSPISGHRSVSWYQQTPGQGLQFLFEYFSETQRNKGNFPGRFSGRQFSNSRSEMNVSTLELGDSALYLCASSWTELTDTQYFGPGTRLTVL.

This chain links TRBV27 with TRBJ1-2, with TRBD1 matching 9 bases. With V trimmed by 1 base and J by 2 bases, 8 bases remained unmatched. Germline CDR1 reads MNHEY; CDR2 reads SMNVEV (reference sequence). CDR3 length: 17 residues. Here the CDR3 DNA reads TGTGCCAGCAGTTTATACGGGGGGACAGGGTTAAACTATGGCTACACCTTC. This encodes CASSLYGGTGLNYGYTF.

The chain is built from TRBV29-1 and TRBJ1-1, with D tentatively TRBD1 (5 bases). Germline V gives CDR1 SQVTM, CDR2 ANQGSEA. V lost 6 bases, J lost 1 base, and 12 bases lay in between. This CDR3 has 13 residues. DNA for the CDR3: TGCAGCGTCCACAGACAGTGGAACACTGAAGCTTTCTTT. The encoded protein is CSVHRQWNTEAFF.

This chain connects TRBV5-1 to TRBJ2-7; 9 nucleotides line up with TRBD2. Per the germline V gene, CDR1 is SGHRS and CDR2 is YFSETQ. This CDR3 comprises 15 residues. The trim removed 7 bases at V and 4 bases at J, leaving 12 bases unmatched. CDR3 in amino acids: CASGLFAGGTYEQYF. CDR3 DNA sequence: TGCGCCAGCGGACTTTTTGCGGGGGGGACTTACGAGCAGTACTTC. Full variable domain (rest looked up from reference TRBV5-1 and TRBJ2-7): KAGVTQTPRYLIKTRGQQVTLSCSPISGHRSVSWYQQTPGQGLQFLFEYFSETQRNKGNFPGRFSGRQFSNSRSEMNVSTLELGDSALYLCASGLFAGGTYEQYFGPGTRLTVT.

The rearrangement uses TRBV5-6 and TRBJ2-3; D unclear. This CDR3 has 14 residues. The ends were cut back, 4 bases at V and 6 bases at J, with 15 bases in the middle. Per germline, CDR1 SGHDT and CDR2 YYEEEE. The CDR3 reads CASSPGSRRDTQYF. CDR3 DNA: TGTGCCAGCAGCCCGGGTTCCCGCCGGGATACGCAGTATTTT.

This sequence joins TRBV5-5 and TRBJ1-3; a possible D gene is TRBD1 (6 bases). The germline V gene encodes CDR1 SGHKS and CDR2 YYEKEE (reference sequence). V shed 0 bases and J shed 0 bases, with 13 bases lying between them. The CDR3 is 17 residues long. CDR3 protein: CASSLVGQSGSGNTIYF. In DNA, the CDR3 is TGTGCCAGCAGCTTGGTAGGACAGAGCGGCTCTGGAAACACCATATATTTT.

The rearrangement joins TRBV7-2 to TRBJ2-7; the match to TRBD1 covers 9 bases. Germline CDR1 and CDR2: SGHTA and FQGNSA. V shed 5 bases and J 4 bases; nucleotides not matched to a gene: 9. CDR3 length equals 15 residues. The DNA for the CDR3 is TGTGCCAGCAGCCCTACGGCGGGACAGGGATACGAGCAGTACTTC. This encodes CASSPTAGQGYEQYF.

This clone has more than one count but fewer than ten. The rearrangement joins TRBV11-2 to TRBJ2-7; D is undetermined. There are 14 residues in the CDR3. CDR1 and CDR2 from the germline V gene are SGHAT and FQNNGV. V was cut by 1 base and J by 1 base, with 8 bases left in between. The CDR3 protein is CASSLGVDSYEQYF. CDR3 bases: TGTGCCAGCAGCTTAGGAGTTGATTCCTACGAGCAGTACTTC. The full variable domain, rest sourced from reference TRBV11-2 and TRBJ2-7, is EAGVAQSPRYKIIEKRQSVAFWCNPISGHATLYWYQQILGQGPKLLIQFQNNGVVDDSQLPKDRFSAERLKGVDSTLKIQPAKLEDSAVYLCASSLGVDSYEQYFGPGTRLTVT.

Here the CDR3 DNA reads TGTGCCAGCAGTGAAGGCTGGACAGGATATAGAACTGAAGCTTTCTTT. Translated: CASSEGWTGYRTEAFF. V usage is TRBV2 and J usage is TRBJ1-1, with 7 bases identical to TRBD1. V lost 1 base, J lost 5 bases, and 10 bases stayed unmatched. The CDR3 consists of 16 residues. The V gene's germline CDR1 is SNHLY and CDR2 FYNNEI.

The chain joins TRBV6-5 to TRBJ1-5; D not certain. The CDR3 loop spans 15 amino acids. The germline V and J ends were trimmed by 5 bases and 1 base, with 12 bases remaining between them. The V gene's germline CDR1 is MNHEY and CDR2 SVGAGI. CDR3 sequence: CASSRTAKSNQPQHF. CDR3 in DNA: TGTGCCAGCAGTCGTACCGCGAAGAGCAATCAGCCCCAGCATTTT.

The J gene is TRBJ1-2, the V gene TRBV5-1; D gene uncertain. Trimming took 3 bases from V and 5 from J, leaving 14 bases between them. The CDR3 is 14 amino acids. Germline CDR1 reads SGHRS; CDR2 reads YFSETQ. For the CDR3, the DNA is TGCGCCAGCAGCTGGCAGGCGAACGAGTATGGCTACACCTTC. It translates to CASSWQANEYGYTF.

The rearrangement joins TRBV13 to TRBJ2-2; D is undetermined. Germline CDR1 reads PRHDT; CDR2 reads FYEKMQ (reference sequence). The CDR3 is 13 amino acids. The V and J ends lost 6 bases and 2 bases respectively, with 7 bases between them. CDR3 loop: CASSLSNTGELFF. As DNA, the CDR3 is TGTGCCAGCAGTCTATCCAACACCGGGGAGCTGTTTTTT.